Listed below are T cell receptor beta chains from one sample, sequenced in a study of blood T cell repertoires in COVID-19. TCRdb's copy holds only in-frame clones and misses some; the assay was immunoSEQ multiplex PCR. The sample has hundreds of thousands of clones, 70% to 90% seen once; the top ten hold 3.5% to 4%. The sequenced sample consisted of peripheral blood. These receptors were obtained from a woman aged 45-65 years with active or convalescent COVID-19. The CDR3 runs from the conserved cysteine through the conserved F or W. A D gene is named only where the DNA matches it firmly. Expanded clones get a size class; other rows say once, few or many, or leave the size out.

TRBJ1-1 - - TRBV27 TGTGCCAGCCGTAGGCAGGGCGGCCCAGGGGCTTTCTTT CASRRQGGPGAFF
TRBJ2-5 - - TRBV7-3 TGTGCCAGCAGCGCAGGGAGGAAAGAGACCCAGTACTTC CASSAGRKETQYF
TRBJ2-3 TRBD1 - TRBV5-5 TGTGCCAGCGGCCGACAGGGGAACACAGATACGCAGTATTTT CASGRQGNTDTQYF
TRBJ1-2 - - TRBV5-6 TGTGCCAGCAGCCCCAGCGGGACTAACTATGGCTACACCTTC CASSPSGTNYGYTF
TRBJ2-5 TRBD2 - TRBV11-3 TGTGCCAGCAGCTCCGGACTAGCGGGGACCCAGTACTTC CASSSGLAGTQYF
TRBJ1-4 - - TRBV11-2 TGTGCCAGCAGCTTAGATCATAGCGAAAAACTGTTTTTT CASSLDHSEKLFF
TRBJ2-7 - once TRBV4-1 TGCGCCAGCAGCCAAAGGACAGCCTCCTACGAGCAGTACTTC CASSQRTASYEQYF
TRBJ2-3 - - TRBV4-3 TGCGCCAGCAGCCAAGATCGGACAGGCACAGATACGCAGTATTTT CASSQDRTGTDTQYF
TRBJ1-1 - - TRBV7-9 TGTGCCAGCAGCCAGCAGCGGAACACTGAAGCTTTCTTT CASSQQRNTEAFF
TRBJ2-7 - - TRBV21-1 TGTGCCAGCAGCAAAACGGACGAGCAGTACTTC CASSKTDEQYF
TRBJ1-4 TRBD1 once TRBV28 TGTGCCAGCAGTCCCCGGACAGGAGGAAATGAAAAACTGTTTTTT CASSPRTGGNEKLFF